This TCR beta chain was captured by sequencing in a study of blood T cell repertoires in COVID-19 (dated by TCRdb to 2020 to 2022). In terms of the full investigation: Collaborator samples came from the United States, Italy and Spain and covered acute and convalescent phases of COVID-19. The dataset comprised deeply sampled blood TCRbeta repertoires from subjects exposed to, actively infected with, or recovered from COVID-19. The material from the prospective study consisted of cDNA or gDNA derived from T cells, B-cell-depleted T cells, or PBMCs. HLA class I and class II types, where available, came from metadata supplied by the sample provider rather than from assay-based typing. A freely available public database, intended as a resource for researchers studying the immune response to SARS-CoV-2, is where the repertoires were released. Samples were obtained from the ongoing ImmuneRACE study (first 160 participants) and from 1,000 to 1,500 subjects provided by 6 global collaborators. Nearly every sample came with metadata listing a de-identified subject ID, COVID-19 status, age in years and sex.

With regard to this clone: Its antigen has not been determined. The record has no base qualities; no much larger clone is one base away.

Results the study describes overall, beyond this receptor: The amount of clinical and demographic metadata varied by source and participant and was provided uncurated.

The immunoSEQ Assay, a bias-controlled multiplex PCR, was used to amplify TCRbeta CDR3 regions from genomic DNA. The authors processed their data as follows. The number of nucleated cells in each sample was estimated from the amplification of reference gene primers within the assay. To quantify the absolute abundance of each unique TCRbeta CDR3 rearrangement, sequence reads were collapsed and filtered. For each sample, productive Simpson clonality was calculated as the square root of Simpson's diversity index over productive rearrangements. TCRdb limited this immuneACCESS table to in-frame rearrangements with V and J called. A share of clones is missing; checked studies link under half to unresolved V genes, and the rest is unexplained. D and trimming were read from the DNA, whereas the V and J calls and clone size are those reported in that table. Present in this sample are over 100,000 clones, about four fifths of which were seen just once. Of the sample, 8.4% falls within the top ten clones.

Trimming removed 2 bases from V and 4 bases from J, leaving 8 bases between the germline ends. As encoded in the germline V gene, CDR1 is KGHSH while CDR2 is LQKENI. The CDR3 runs 13 amino acids, cysteine and phenylalanine included. The sequence is cut down to CDR3 DNA, 39 bases in frame from base 1. The collaborating institutions used their own protocols to collect whole blood in K2EDTA tubes. For TCRbeta analysis, collaborators shipped samples as frozen whole blood, isolated PBMCs, or DNA extracted from either of those sample types. The receptor's source is an older woman with active or convalescent COVID-19. The chain joins TRBV18 to TRBJ2-5, with no confident D gene call. Sequences were obtained from peripheral blood. The bases are TGTGCCAGCTCACCAGGAGCCGGAGAGACCCAGTACTTC. This sequence encodes CASSPGAGETQYF.